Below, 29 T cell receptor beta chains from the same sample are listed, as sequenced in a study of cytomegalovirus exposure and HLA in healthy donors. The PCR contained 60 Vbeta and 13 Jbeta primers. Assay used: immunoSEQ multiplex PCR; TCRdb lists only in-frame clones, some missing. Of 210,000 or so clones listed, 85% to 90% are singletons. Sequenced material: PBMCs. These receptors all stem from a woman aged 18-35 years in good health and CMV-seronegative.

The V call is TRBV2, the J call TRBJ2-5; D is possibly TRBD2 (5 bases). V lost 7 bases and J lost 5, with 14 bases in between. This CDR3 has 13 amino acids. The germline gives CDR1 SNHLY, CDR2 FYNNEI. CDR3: CASTPFGGETQYF. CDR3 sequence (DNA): TGTGCCAGCACTCCATTCGGCGGGGAGACCCAGTACTTC.

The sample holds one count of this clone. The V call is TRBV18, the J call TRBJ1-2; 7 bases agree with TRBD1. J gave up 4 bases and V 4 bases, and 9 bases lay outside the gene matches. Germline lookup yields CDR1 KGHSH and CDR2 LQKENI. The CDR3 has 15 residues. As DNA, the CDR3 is TGTGCCAGCTCACGTGACAGGGCTATTGGCTATGGCTACACCTTC. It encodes CASSRDRAIGYGYTF.

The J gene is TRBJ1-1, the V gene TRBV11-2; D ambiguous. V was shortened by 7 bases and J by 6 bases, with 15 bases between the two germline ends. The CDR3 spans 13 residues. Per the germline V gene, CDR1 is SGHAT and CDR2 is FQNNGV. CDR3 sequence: CASNNFLGAEAFF. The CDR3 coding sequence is TGTGCCAGCAATAACTTTCTCGGAGCTGAAGCTTTCTTT.

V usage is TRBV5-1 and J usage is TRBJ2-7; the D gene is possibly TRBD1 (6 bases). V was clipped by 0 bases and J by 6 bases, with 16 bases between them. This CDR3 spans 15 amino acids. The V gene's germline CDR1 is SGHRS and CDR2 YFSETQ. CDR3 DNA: TGCGCCAGCAGCTTGGACGGGACACAGCCTTCCGAGCAGTACTTC. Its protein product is CASSLDGTQPSEQYF.

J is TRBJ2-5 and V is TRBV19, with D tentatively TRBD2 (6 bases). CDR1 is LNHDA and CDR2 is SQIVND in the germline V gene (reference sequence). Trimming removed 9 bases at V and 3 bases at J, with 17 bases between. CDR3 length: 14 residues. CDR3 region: CASGSPPGEETQYF. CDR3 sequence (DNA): TGTGCCAGCGGGAGTCCTCCCGGAGAAGAGACCCAGTACTTC.

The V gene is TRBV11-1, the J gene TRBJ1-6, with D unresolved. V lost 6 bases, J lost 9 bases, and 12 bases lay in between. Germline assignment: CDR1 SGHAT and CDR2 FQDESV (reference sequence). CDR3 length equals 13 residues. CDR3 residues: CASSTTGASPLHF. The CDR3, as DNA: TGTGCCAGCAGTACGACCGGAGCTTCACCCCTCCACTTT.

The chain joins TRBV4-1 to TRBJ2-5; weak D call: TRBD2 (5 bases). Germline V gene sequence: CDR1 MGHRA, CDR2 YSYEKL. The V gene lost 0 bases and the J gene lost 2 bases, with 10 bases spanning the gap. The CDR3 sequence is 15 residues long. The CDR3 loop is CASSQDRWTQETQYF. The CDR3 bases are TGCGCCAGCAGCCAAGATCGGTGGACTCAAGAGACCCAGTACTTC.

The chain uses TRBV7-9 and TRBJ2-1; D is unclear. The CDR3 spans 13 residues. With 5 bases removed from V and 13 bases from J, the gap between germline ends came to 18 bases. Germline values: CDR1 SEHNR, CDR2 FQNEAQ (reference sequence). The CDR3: CASSPSALIPQFF. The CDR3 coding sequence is TGTGCCAGCAGCCCCAGCGCCCTTATCCCCCAGTTCTTC.

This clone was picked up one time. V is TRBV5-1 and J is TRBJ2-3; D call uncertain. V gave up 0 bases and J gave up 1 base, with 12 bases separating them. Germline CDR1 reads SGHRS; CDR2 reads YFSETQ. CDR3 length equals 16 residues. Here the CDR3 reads CASSLGFIRGTDTQYF. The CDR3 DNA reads TGCGCCAGCAGCTTGGGGTTTATACGCGGCACAGATACGCAGTATTTT.

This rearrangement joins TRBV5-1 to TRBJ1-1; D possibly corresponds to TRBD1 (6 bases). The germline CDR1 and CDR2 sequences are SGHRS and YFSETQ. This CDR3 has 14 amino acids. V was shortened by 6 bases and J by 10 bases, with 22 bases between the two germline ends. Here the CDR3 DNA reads TGCGCCAGCACCCCAGCGGGGGGCTTCATGGGAGCTTTCTTT. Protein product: CASTPAGGFMGAFF. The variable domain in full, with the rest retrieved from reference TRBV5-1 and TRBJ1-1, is KAGVTQTPRYLIKTRGQQVTLSCSPISGHRSVSWYQQTPGQGLQFLFEYFSETQRNKGNFPGRFSGRQFSNSRSEMNVSTLELGDSALYLCASTPAGGFMGAFFGQGTRLTVV.

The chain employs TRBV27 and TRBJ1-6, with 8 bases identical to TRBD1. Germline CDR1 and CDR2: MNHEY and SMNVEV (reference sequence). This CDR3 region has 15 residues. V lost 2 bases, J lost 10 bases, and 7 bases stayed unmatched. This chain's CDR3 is CASSLGQGAGSPLHF. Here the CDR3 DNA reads TGTGCCAGCAGTTTAGGCCAGGGGGCCGGGTCACCCCTCCACTTT.

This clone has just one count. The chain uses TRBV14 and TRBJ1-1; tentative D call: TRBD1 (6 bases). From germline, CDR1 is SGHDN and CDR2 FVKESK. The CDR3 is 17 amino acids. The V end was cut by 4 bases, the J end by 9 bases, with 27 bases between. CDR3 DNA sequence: TGTGCCAGCAGCCGAAACGAAGGGGCTTCAGGGGTCGGGAAAGCTTTCTTT. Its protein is CASSRNEGASGVGKAFF.

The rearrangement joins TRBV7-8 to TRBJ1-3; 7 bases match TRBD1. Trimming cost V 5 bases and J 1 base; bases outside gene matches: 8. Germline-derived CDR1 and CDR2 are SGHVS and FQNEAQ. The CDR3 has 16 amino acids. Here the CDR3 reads CASSAAGGYSGNTIYF. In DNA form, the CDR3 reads TGTGCCAGCAGCGCGGCAGGGGGGTATTCTGGAAACACCATATATTTT.

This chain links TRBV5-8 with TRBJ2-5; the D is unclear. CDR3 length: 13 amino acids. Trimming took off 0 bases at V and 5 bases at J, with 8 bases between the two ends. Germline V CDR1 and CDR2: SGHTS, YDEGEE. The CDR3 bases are TGTGCCAGCAGCTTGGATATACGGGAGACCCAGTACTTC. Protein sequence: CASSLDIRETQYF.

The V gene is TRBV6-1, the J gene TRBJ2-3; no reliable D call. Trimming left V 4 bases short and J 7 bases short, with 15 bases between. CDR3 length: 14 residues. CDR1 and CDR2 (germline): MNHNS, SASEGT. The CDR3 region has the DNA TGTGCCAGCAGTGTAACCGAGACTGGGTATACGCAGTATTTT. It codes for CASSVTETGYTQYF.

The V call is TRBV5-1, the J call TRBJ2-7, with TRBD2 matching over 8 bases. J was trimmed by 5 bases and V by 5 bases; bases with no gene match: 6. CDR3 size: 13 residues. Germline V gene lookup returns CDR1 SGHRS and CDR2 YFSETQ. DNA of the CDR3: TGCGCCAGCAGAGGCGGGGGGTTCGACGAGCAGTACTTC. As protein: CASRGGGFDEQYF.

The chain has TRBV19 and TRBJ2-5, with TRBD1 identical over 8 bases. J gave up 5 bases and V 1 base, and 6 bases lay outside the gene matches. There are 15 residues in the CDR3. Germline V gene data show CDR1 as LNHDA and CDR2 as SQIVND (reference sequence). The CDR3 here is CASSIGQGARETQYF. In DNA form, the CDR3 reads TGTGCCAGTAGTATAGGGCAGGGGGCCAGGGAGACCCAGTACTTC.

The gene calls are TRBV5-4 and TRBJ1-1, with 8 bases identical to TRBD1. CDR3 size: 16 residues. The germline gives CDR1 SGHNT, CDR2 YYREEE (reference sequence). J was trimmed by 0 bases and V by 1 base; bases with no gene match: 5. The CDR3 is CASSLNPGGLNTEAFF. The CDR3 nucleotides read TGTGCCAGCAGCTTGAATCCAGGGGGCCTGAACACTGAAGCTTTCTTT.

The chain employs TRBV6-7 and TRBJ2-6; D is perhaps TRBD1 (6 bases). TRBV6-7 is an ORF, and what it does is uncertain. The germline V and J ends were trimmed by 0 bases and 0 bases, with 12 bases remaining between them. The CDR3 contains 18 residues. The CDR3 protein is CASSYSQGLGSGANVLTF. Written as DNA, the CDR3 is TGTGCCAGCAGTTACTCTCAGGGGCTGGGCTCTGGGGCCAACGTCCTGACTTTC.

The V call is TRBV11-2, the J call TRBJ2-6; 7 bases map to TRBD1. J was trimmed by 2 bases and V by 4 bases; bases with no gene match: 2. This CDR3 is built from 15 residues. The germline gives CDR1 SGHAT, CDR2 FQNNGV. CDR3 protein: CASSSGTAGANVLTF. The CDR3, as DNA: TGTGCCAGCAGCTCCGGGACAGCTGGGGCCAACGTCCTGACTTTC. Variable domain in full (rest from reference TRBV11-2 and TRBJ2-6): EAGVAQSPRYKIIEKRQSVAFWCNPISGHATLYWYQQILGQGPKLLIQFQNNGVVDDSQLPKDRFSAERLKGVDSTLKIQPAKLEDSAVYLCASSSGTAGANVLTFGAGSRLTVL.

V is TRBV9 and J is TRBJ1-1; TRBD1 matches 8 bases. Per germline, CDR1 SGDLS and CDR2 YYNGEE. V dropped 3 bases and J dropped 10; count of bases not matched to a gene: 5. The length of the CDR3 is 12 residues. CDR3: CASSAGTGGAFF. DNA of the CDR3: TGTGCCAGCAGCGCCGGGACAGGAGGAGCTTTCTTT.

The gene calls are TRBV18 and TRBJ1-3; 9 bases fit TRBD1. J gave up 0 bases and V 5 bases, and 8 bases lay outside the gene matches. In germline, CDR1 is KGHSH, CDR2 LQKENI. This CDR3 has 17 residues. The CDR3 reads CASSTLSQGASGNTIYF. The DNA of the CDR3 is TGTGCCAGCTCAACCCTATCACAGGGGGCCTCTGGAAACACCATATATTTT.

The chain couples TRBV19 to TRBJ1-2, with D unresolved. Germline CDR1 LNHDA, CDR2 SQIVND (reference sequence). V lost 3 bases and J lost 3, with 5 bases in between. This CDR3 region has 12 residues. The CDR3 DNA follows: TGTGCCAGTAGTATGGACTACTATGGCTACACCTTC. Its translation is CASSMDYYGYTF.

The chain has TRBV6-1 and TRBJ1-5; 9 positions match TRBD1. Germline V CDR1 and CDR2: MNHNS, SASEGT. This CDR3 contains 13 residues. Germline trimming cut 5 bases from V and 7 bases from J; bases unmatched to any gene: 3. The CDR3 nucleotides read TGTGCCAGCAGTCGGGACAGGGTACAGCCCCAGCATTTT. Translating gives CASSRDRVQPQHF.

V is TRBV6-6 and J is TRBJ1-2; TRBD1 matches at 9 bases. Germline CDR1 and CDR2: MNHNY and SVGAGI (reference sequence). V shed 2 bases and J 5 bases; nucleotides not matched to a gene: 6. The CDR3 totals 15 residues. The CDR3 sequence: CASSYGGQGGYGYTF. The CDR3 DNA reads TGTGCCAGCAGTTACGGGGGACAGGGCGGGTATGGCTACACCTTC.

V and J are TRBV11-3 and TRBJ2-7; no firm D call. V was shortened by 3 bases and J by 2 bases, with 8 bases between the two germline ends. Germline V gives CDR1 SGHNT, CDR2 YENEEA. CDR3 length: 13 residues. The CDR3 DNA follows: TGTGCCAGCAGCTTGGGCAGTGCCTACGAGCAGTACTTC. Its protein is CASSLGSAYEQYF.

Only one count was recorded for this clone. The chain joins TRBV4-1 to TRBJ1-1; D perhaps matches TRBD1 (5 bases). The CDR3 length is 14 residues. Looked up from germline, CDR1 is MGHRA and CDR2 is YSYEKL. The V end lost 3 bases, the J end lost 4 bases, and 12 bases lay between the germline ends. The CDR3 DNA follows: TGCGCCAGCAGCCAGGTGGGGGGGGGCACTGAAGCTTTCTTT. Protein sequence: CASSQVGGGTEAFF.

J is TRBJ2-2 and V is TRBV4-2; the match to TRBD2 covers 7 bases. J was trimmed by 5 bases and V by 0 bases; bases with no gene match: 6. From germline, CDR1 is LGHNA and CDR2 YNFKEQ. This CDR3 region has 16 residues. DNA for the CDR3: TGTGCCAGCAGCCAAGACCACGCAGCGGGGACCGGGGAGCTGTTTTTT. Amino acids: CASSQDHAAGTGELFF.

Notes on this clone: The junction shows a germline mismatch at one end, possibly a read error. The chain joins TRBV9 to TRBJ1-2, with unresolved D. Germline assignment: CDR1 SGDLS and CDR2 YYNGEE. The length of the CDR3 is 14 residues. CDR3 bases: TGTGCCAGCAGCGTAGCTATGAGTAACTATGACTACACCTTC. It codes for CASSVAMSNYDYTF.